Shown below are 19 T cell receptor beta chains from a single sample sequenced in a study of T cells in women clearing cervical HPV infection. Sequencing used immunoSEQ multiplex PCR; TCRdb keeps in-frame clones, though not all of them. Its table records 40,000 to 55,000 clones. Sequencing used blood buffy coat. The receptors originated from a woman aged 18 to 75 with a cervical HPV16 infection that either progressed to CIN3+ or cleared (not recorded which).

Worth noting for this clone: From the germline J gene comes the end of the CDR3, since the read stops 3 residues before it. The V gene is TRBV20-1, the J gene TRBJ2-7; D perhaps matches TRBD2 (6 bases). CDR3 size: 14 residues. Germline CDR1 DFQATT, CDR2 SNEGSKA (reference sequence). The ends were cut back, 3 bases at V and 0 bases at J, with 12 bases in the middle. Partial CDR3 DNA: TGCAGTGCTAGTTTCGGACTACCCTCCTACGAG. It translates to CSASFGLPSYE. The CDR3 reads in full as CSASFGLPSYEQYF.

About this clone itself: The read stops 3 residues short of the end of the CDR3; the missing end is completed from the germline J gene. The chain recombines TRBV11-2 with TRBJ2-2; 8 positions agree with TRBD1. The J segment lost 0 bases and the V segment lost 7 bases, leaving 4 bases of the junction unmatched. Germline lookup yields CDR1 SGHAT and CDR2 FQNNGV. The length of the CDR3 is 15 residues. The part of the CDR3 DNA that was read is TGTGCCAGCAACAGGGGGTTGGCGAACACCGGGGAG. Protein product: CASNRGLANTGE. In full, the CDR3 is CASNRGLANTGELFF. Drawing the rest from reference TRBV11-2 and TRBJ2-2, the complete variable domain is EAGVAQSPRYKIIEKRQSVAFWCNPISGHATLYWYQQILGQGPKLLIQFQNNGVVDDSQLPKDRFSAERLKGVDSTLKIQPAKLEDSAVYLCASNRGLANTGELFFGEGSRLTVL.

As to this clone: Read sequence stops 3 residues before the CDR3 end, and the germline J gene provides the missing end. The genes are TRBV2 and TRBJ2-2, with 8 bases aligning to TRBD2. After removal of 10 bases from V and 6 bases from J, the junction contained 4 bases not matched to a gene. The CDR3 consists of 12 residues. Germline loops: CDR1 SNHLY, CDR2 FYNNEI. The DNA read from the CDR3 is TGTGCCACCCCGGGACTAGCCGGGGAG. Translated: CATPGLAGE. The full CDR3 reads CATPGLAGELFF.

Concerning this clone itself: Read data end 3 residues before the CDR3 end; the end is taken from the germline J gene. The V call is TRBV18, the J call TRBJ1-2, with 9 bases matching TRBD1. The CDR3 has 15 residues. Germline V CDR1 and CDR2: KGHSH, LQKENI. CDR3 residues: CASSPLFTGGESYTF. The part of the CDR3 DNA that was read is TGTGCCAGCTCACCACTTTTCACAGGGGGCGAGAGC.

Remarks on this clone: Read coverage stops 3 residues before the CDR3 terminus; the germline J gene supplies the remainder. J is TRBJ2-3 and V is TRBV20-1; 7 bases fit TRBD1. Germline loops: CDR1 DFQATT, CDR2 SNEGSKA (reference sequence). The CDR3 consists of 14 residues. V trimming: 6 bases; J trimming: 2 bases; junction bases outside the gene matches: 8. The CDR3 loop is CSAKRQGNTDTQYF. The sequenced part of the CDR3 DNA is TGCAGTGCCAAAAGACAGGGAAACACAGATACG.

For this clone: With the read ending 3 residues before the CDR3 end, the germline J gene is used to fill in that end. This rearrangement joins TRBV29-1 to TRBJ2-2; D is unresolved. There are 12 residues in the CDR3. CDR1 and CDR2 from the germline V gene are SQVTM and ANQGSEA. The CDR3 loop reads CSVWASNEKLFF. CDR3 DNA, as far as it was read: TGCAGCGTTTGGGCCTCTAATGAAAAG.

Note on this clone: The DNA ends 3 residues before the CDR3 does, and the rest of the CDR3 is filled in from the germline J gene. The chain joins TRBV12-3 or TRBV12-4 to TRBJ1-5, with 7 bases aligning to TRBD1. Trimming cost V 6 bases and J 2 bases; bases outside gene matches: 7. The CDR3 spans 15 residues. CDR3 DNA (partial): TGTGCCAGCAGGAGCGACAGGGTTGGCAATCAGCCC. It is translated as CASRSDRVGNQP. The CDR3 as a whole reads CASRSDRVGNQPQHF.

About this clone itself: The read ends 3 residues shy of where the CDR3 ends; the end is completed using the germline J gene. The gene calls are TRBV10-3 and TRBJ1-2, with no clear D. Germline V gives CDR1 ENHRY, CDR2 SYGVKD. Trimming cost V 10 bases and J 1 base, with 16 bases left between them. The CDR3 has 14 residues. CDR3 bases read: TGTGCCACGGGGTGGCGGAAATATAACTATGGC. As protein: CATGWRKYNYG. The full CDR3 sequence reads CATGWRKYNYGYTF.

Worth noting for this clone: The CDR3 is cut off 3 residues early in the read; its end comes from the germline J gene. The chain combines TRBV7-3 with TRBJ2-3; no clear D gene. CDR3 length: 12 residues. Trimming removed 3 bases from V and 1 base from J, with 2 bases in between. Germline V gives CDR1 SGHTA, CDR2 FQGTGA. The part of the CDR3 DNA that was read is TGTGCCAGCAGCTTCGGCACAGATACG. Its translation is CASSFGTDT. The CDR3, in full, reads CASSFGTDTQYF. Full variable domain (outside the CDR3, taken from reference TRBV7-3 and TRBJ2-3): GAGVSQTPSNKVTEKGKYVELRCDPISGHTALYWYRQSLGQGPEFLIYFQGTGAADDSGLPNDRFFAVRPEGSVSTLKIQRTERGDSAVYLCASSFGTDTQYFGPGTRLTVL.

A note on this clone: The read terminates 3 residues ahead of where the CDR3 ends, so the germline J gene completes it. The V gene is TRBV19, the J gene TRBJ2-6, with TRBD1 matching over 7 bases. V lost 9 bases to trimming and J lost 2 bases; unmatched junction nucleotides: 1. Germline V gene lookup returns CDR1 LNHDA and CDR2 SQIVND (reference sequence). This CDR3 spans 13 amino acids. CDR3 region: CASQGAGANVLTF. Partial CDR3 DNA: TGTGCCAGCCAGGGGGCTGGGGCCAACGTC.

Points on this clone: The sequenced fragment ends 3 residues before the CDR3 boundary, so the rest is inferred from the germline J gene. The V and J genes are TRBV7-3 and TRBJ2-1; TRBD1 aligns across 9 bases. Germline lookup yields CDR1 SGHTA and CDR2 FQGTGA. After removal of 5 bases from V and 0 bases from J, the junction contained 5 bases not matched to a gene. The CDR3 has 16 amino acids. CDR3 DNA (partial): TGTGCCAGCAGCCCCGGGACAGGGAGCTCCTACAATGAG. This encodes CASSPGTGSSYNE. The full CDR3 sequence reads CASSPGTGSSYNEQFF. The full variable domain, in which reference TRBV7-3 and TRBJ2-1 provide the parts outside the CDR3, is GAGVSQTPSNKVTEKGKYVELRCDPISGHTALYWYRQSLGQGPEFLIYFQGTGAADDSGLPNDRFFAVRPEGSVSTLKIQRTERGDSAVYLCASSPGTGSSYNEQFFGPGTRLTVL.

Regarding this clone: The CDR3 end falls 3 residues outside the read, so it is completed with the germline J gene. The chain carries TRBV5-1 and TRBJ2-2; D is perhaps TRBD1 (5 bases). The CDR3 has 12 amino acids. Per the germline V gene, CDR1 is SGHRS and CDR2 is YFSETQ. The CDR3 here is CASSSGANVLFF. The sequenced CDR3 bases are TGCGCCAGCAGCTCTGGGGCCAACGTG.

About this clone: The read is 3 residues too short to cover the CDR3 end, so that end is filled in from the germline J gene. This chain uses TRBV27 with TRBJ2-7, with a weak D call TRBD2 (7 bases). The germline V gene has CDR1 MNHEY and CDR2 SMNVEV (reference sequence). V was pared by 4 bases and J by 6 bases, with 16 bases between. The CDR3 extends over 14 amino acids. CDR3 DNA (partial): TGTGCCAGCAGTTCCCCCGGGGGGCGACCCGAG. Its translation is CASSSPGGRPE. The whole CDR3 sequence is CASSSPGGRPEQYF.

Of note for this clone: The read terminates 3 residues before the CDR3 end, so the remaining end is supplied by the germline J gene. V is TRBV2 and J is TRBJ2-4; maybe TRBD2 (7 bases). There are 15 residues in the CDR3. Trimming took off 6 bases at V and 8 bases at J, with 20 bases between the two ends. Germline lookup yields CDR1 SNHLY and CDR2 FYNNEI. CDR3 DNA (partial): TGTGCCAGCAGCACCCTGGGGGGGGCACGGGACATT. It is translated as CASSTLGGARDI. The whole CDR3 sequence reads CASSTLGGARDIQYF.

In the case of this clone: The CDR3 end lies 3 residues beyond the end of the read and is filled in from the germline J gene. The same CDR3 also results from other DNA sequences found in this sample. This rearrangement joins TRBV2 to TRBJ1-3, with TRBD1 as a possible D gene (5 bases). The germline V and J ends were trimmed by 5 bases and 0 bases, with 8 bases remaining between them. The germline V gene has CDR1 SNHLY and CDR2 FYNNEI. CDR3 size: 14 residues. The CDR3 sequence: CASSTGLSGNTIYF. Partial CDR3 DNA: TGTGCCAGCAGTACGGGACTCTCTGGAAACACC.

A note on this clone: The read ends 3 residues before the CDR3 terminus; that terminus is restored from the germline J gene. The genes are TRBV19 and TRBJ1-2; weak D call: TRBD1 (5 bases). This CDR3 comprises 13 residues. The germline gives CDR1 LNHDA, CDR2 SQIVND (reference sequence). Incomplete CDR3 DNA: TGTGCCAGTAGTCCCCGACAGACCGATAGC. Residues: CASSPRQTDS. The CDR3 in full is CASSPRQTDSYTF.

For this clone: The sequenced fragment ends 3 residues before the CDR3 boundary, so the rest is inferred from the germline J gene. The chain combines TRBV5-1 with TRBJ1-2, with D unresolved. CDR1 is SGHRS, CDR2 YFSETQ, per germline. The CDR3 runs 15 residues. The DNA read from the CDR3 is TGCGCCAGCAGCTTGGGGGTCGGACTCTACTACGAC. Its translation: CASSLGVGLYYD. The whole CDR3 reads CASSLGVGLYYDYTF.

About this clone: With the read ending 3 residues before the CDR3 end, the germline J gene is used to fill in that end. This chain joins TRBV6-1 and TRBJ1-5; the D is unclear. Germline V lookup: CDR1 MNHNS, CDR2 SASEGT. The ends were cut back, 2 bases at V and 3 bases at J, with 8 bases in the middle. The CDR3 is 14 amino acids. The CDR3 DNA, read in part, is TGTGCCAGCAGTGAAACGGGTTTCAATCAGCCC. Its translation: CASSETGFNQP. The full CDR3 sequence reads CASSETGFNQPQHF.

The sequenced CDR3 bases are TGTGCCAGCACTGGTGGGACAGGGGCCGGTACC. It translates to CASTGGTGAGT. The entire CDR3 reads CASTGGTGAGTYTF. The chain has TRBV7-9 and TRBJ1-2, with 10 positions matching TRBD1. The read terminates 3 residues ahead of where the CDR3 ends, so the germline J gene completes it. Germline-derived CDR1 and CDR2 are SEHNR and FQNEAQ (reference sequence). The CDR3 sequence is 14 residues long.